Here is one T cell receptor beta chain with its context. This clonotype was seen a few times. Its antigen has not been determined. No much larger clonotype is one base removed from it; base qualities were not supplied. These data are taken from a study of identical twins (dated by TCRdb to the mid-2010s). Study-wide context: To test whether fetal clonotypes persist, this study deep-sequenced TCR alpha and beta repertoires from monozygotic twins, from unrelated adults of various ages, and from cord blood. To rule out contamination, the twin experiments were replicated at different times with different library preparation protocols. What the work shows at the level of the full study, not this receptor alone: The excess sharing between twins in beta out-of-frame sequences was weaker because fewer shared sequences reduced the signal-to-noise ratio. Compared with coincidental sharing between unrelated individuals, out-of-frame TCR alpha sequences shared between twins had an excess of sequences with low generation probability. Out-of-frame TCR alpha sharing in monozygotic twins was systematically underestimated by recombination models, whereas sharing between unrelated individuals was in agreement with the recombination models. Invariant T cells such as MAIT and iNKT could partly confound zero-insertion analyses, although diverse VJ usage argued against such confounding for most clonotypes. Because the same donors could not be followed over many years, conclusions were based on cross-sectional statistical analysis. Abundant cord blood beta clonotypes carried fewer insertions; young adult naive repertoires showed a weaker similar trend, while memory repertoires showed none.

The library was built by means of 5' RACE. The sequencer was an Illumina HiSeq 2000. A universal primer binding site was added through template switching, and the final cDNA carried a unique molecular identifier so that TCR cDNA molecules could be counted accurately. Specific primers in the conserved constant-segment region were used to synthesize first-strand cDNA for TCR alpha and beta chains. To control for contamination, each cDNA library was double barcoded with a SMART-Mk sample barcode plus Illumina barcodes. Two successive PCR steps introduced TruSeq adapter sequences along with Illumina sample barcodes. The Illumina HiSeq platform was used with custom primers to sequence TCR alpha and beta cDNA libraries. Per the source publication's procedure: Raw reads were processed with MiGEC to extract unique molecular identifiers, and MiXCR was used to determine CDR3 positions. For each individual, recombination models were inferred using an EM algorithm with the repgenHMM and IGoR tools. The tcR package in R was used for shared clonotype analysis, with sharing normalized by the product of cloneset sizes. To study raw recombination free of thymic and clonal selection effects, out-of-frame nonproductive sequences were analyzed. The public reads were reanalyzed by TCRdb: fastp trimming at Q25, MiXCR alignment, in-frame beta chains only. Each CDR3 protein appears once, grouped with its most common genes and DNA. These V and J calls rely on TCRdb rather than the paper's analysis. The sample has 600,000 to 850,000 distinct CDR3 sequences on record, 15% to 20% of them singletons. Clones ranked in the top ten supply around 13% of the sample.

Every donor was a healthy Caucasian. Three pairs of female monozygotic twins, all aged roughly 18 to 29 years, were included in the twin cohort. Peripheral blood mononuclear cells were the source from which RNA for the TCR libraries was isolated. The CDR3 runs 20 residues from the cysteine to the phenylalanine. Just the 60-base CDR3 DNA is kept, in frame starting at base 1. CDR1 and CDR2 are drawn from the germline V gene: MNHEY, SVGEGT. V is trimmed back by 0 bases and J by 1 base, and the junction contains 15 bases that no gene match accounts for. These data were also filed under a second study, of T cells expressing NK-cell markers. As the second paper documents: In sorted CD3+CD56+NKG2C+, CD3+CD56+NKG2C- and CD3+CD56-NKG2C+ T-cell subsets from roughly 8 donors, TCR beta-chain repertoires were profiled. Seven of the eight sequenced donors were HCMV-seropositive and one was HCMV-seronegative. In several experiments an anti-gammadeltaTCR antibody was added to restrict sorting to alphabetaTCR-expressing T cells. In a handful of donors, the dominant CD3+CD56+NKG2C+ clonotypes ranked among the top 10 CD8+ clonotypes, making up roughly 1.0-8% of CD8+ T cells. Those dominant clonotypes were again the most abundant among CD3+CD56-NKG2C+ cells in a handful of donors, at roughly 28.3-65%. Whether the expanded NKG2C-expressing T cell clones were specific for HCMV antigens remained unclear. The study sequenced eight donors, all healthy volunteers chosen at random: three men and five women. To determine HCMV serostatus, a commercial ELISA kit was used to detect HCMV-specific IgG in serum. For several donors, bulk peripheral blood T-cell repertoires were additionally sequenced from unsorted PBMC. MIGEC was used to demultiplex reads and group reads by UMI, and MiTCR was used to assemble and quantify clonotypes. To exclude erroneous sequences, any TCR cDNA sequence not supported by at least two reads was discarded. The tcR package was used for downstream repertoire analysis, and clonotypes were matched across fractions by CDR3 nucleotide sequence plus V segment. VDJmatch was used to annotate antigen specificity against VDJdb, with one amino acid substitution in CDR3 permitted.

The chain couples TRBV6-2 or TRBV6-3 to TRBJ1-5; 7 bases in between match TRBD1. The TCR comes from a woman younger than 30 in good health. Sequenced sample: PBMCs. The DNA sequence is TGTGCCAGCAGTTACTCTTTAACCCTTCCCAGGACAGGAAGCAATCAGCCCCAGCATTTT. Its translation is CASSYSLTLPRTGSNQPQHF.